This TCR beta chain emerged from a study of T cells in Graves' hyperthyroidism and ophthalmopathy. Authors of the study amplified TCR beta CDR3 regions from RNA transcripts. TCR CDR3 regions were first amplified by RT-PCR with HTBI primers. TCRdb redid the calling of the multiplex PCR reads with MiXCR, one entry per CDR3 protein. The sample has 500,000 or so distinct CDR3 sequences; over 15% are singletons. This clonotype was seen at least ten times. What was sequenced was blood. The receptor's source is a young woman with Graves' ophthalmopathy.

The CDR3 reads CASSVEGQPQGEQYF. The CDR3 DNA reads TGTGCCAGCAGCGTAGAGGGACAGCCCCAAGGCGAGCAGTACTTC. The V and J genes are TRBV9 and TRBJ2-7; the match to TRBD1 covers 7 bases. This CDR3 contains 15 residues. The germline CDR1 and CDR2 sequences are SGDLS and YYNGEE. V trimming: 0 bases; J trimming: 6 bases; junction bases outside the gene matches: 9.